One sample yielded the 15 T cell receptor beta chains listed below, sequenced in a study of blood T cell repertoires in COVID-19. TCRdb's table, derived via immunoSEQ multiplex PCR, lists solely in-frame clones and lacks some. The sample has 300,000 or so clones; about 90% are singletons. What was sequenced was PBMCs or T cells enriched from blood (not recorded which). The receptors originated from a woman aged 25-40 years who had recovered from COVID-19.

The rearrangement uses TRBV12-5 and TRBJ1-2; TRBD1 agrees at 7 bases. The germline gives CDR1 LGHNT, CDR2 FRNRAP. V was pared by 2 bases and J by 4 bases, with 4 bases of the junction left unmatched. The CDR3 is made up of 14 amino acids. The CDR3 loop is CASGLTGAPYGYTF. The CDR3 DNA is TGTGCTAGTGGTTTGACAGGGGCCCCCTATGGCTACACCTTC.

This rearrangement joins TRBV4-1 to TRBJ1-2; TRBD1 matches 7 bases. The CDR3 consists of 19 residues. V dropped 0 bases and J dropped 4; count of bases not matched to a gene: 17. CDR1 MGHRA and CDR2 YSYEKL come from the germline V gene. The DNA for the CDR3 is TGCGCCAGCAGCCAAGAAGGGGGCATTGTGCAGCGAGGTGGCTATGGCTACACCTTC. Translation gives CASSQEGGIVQRGGYGYTF.

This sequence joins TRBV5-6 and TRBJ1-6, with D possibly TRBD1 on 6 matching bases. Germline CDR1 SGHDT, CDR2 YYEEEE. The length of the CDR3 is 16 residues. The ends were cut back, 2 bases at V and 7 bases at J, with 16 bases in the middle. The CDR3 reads CASSLLGQSPNSPLHF. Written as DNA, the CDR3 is TGTGCCAGCAGCTTACTTGGACAGTCCCCGAATTCACCCCTCCACTTT.

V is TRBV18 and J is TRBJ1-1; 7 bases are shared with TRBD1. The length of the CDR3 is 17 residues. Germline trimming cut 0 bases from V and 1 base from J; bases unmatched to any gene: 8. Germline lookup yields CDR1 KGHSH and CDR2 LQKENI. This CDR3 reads CASSPPNRGKGNTEAFF. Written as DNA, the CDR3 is TGTGCCAGCTCACCACCGAACAGGGGTAAGGGGAACACTGAAGCTTTCTTT.

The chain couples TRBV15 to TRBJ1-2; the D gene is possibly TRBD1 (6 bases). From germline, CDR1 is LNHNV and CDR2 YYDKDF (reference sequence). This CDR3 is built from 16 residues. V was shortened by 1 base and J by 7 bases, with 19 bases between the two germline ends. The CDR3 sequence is CATSRVQGSGGGGYTF. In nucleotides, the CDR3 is TGTGCCACCAGCAGAGTCCAGGGGAGTGGAGGTGGTGGCTACACCTTC.

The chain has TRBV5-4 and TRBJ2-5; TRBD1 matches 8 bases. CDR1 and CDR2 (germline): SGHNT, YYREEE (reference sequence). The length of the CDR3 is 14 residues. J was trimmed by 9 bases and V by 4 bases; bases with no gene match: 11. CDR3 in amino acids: CASSLDRALAAQYF. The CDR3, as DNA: TGTGCCAGCAGCCTGGACAGGGCCTTGGCGGCCCAGTACTTC.

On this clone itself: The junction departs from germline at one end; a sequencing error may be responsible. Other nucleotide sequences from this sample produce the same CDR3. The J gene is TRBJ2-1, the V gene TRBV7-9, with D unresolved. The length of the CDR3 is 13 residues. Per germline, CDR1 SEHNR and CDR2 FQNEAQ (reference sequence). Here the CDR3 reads CASSLGSSNEQFF. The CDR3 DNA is TGTGCCAGCAGCTTAGGTTCCTCCAATGAGCAGTTCTTC.

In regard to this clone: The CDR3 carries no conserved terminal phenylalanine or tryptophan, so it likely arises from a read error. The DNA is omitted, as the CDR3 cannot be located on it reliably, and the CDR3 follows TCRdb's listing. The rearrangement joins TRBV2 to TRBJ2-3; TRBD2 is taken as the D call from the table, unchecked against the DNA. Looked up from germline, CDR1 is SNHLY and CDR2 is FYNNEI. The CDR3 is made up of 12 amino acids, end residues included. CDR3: CASSQPGLAGGV.

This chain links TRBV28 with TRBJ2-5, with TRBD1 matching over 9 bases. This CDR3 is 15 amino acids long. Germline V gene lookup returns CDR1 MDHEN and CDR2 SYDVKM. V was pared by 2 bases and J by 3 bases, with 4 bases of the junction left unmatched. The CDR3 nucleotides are TGTGCCAGCAGTTTAACGGGACAGGGTGAAGAGACCCAGTACTTC. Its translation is CASSLTGQGEETQYF. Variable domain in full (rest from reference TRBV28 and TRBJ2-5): DVKVTQSSRYLVKRTGEKVFLECVQDMDHENMFWYRQDPGLGLRLIYFSYDVKMKEKGDIPEGYSVSREKKERFSLILESASTNQTSMYLCASSLTGQGEETQYFGPGTRLLVL.

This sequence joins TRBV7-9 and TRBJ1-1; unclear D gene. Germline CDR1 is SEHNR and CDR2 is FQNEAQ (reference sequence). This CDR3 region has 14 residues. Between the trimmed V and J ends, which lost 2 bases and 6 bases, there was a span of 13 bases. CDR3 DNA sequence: TGTGCCAGCAGCTTAAGTGACGACATCCCTGAAGCTTTCTTT. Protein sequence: CASSLSDDIPEAFF.

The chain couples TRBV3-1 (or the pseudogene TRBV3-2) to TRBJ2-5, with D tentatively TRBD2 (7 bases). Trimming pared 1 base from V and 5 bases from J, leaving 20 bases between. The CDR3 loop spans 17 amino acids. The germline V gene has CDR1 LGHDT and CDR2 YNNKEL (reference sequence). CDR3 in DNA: TGTGCCAGCAGCCAAGGCTTCGGGGGCGCGGGGGAGGAGACCCAGTACTTC. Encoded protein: CASSQGFGGAGEETQYF.

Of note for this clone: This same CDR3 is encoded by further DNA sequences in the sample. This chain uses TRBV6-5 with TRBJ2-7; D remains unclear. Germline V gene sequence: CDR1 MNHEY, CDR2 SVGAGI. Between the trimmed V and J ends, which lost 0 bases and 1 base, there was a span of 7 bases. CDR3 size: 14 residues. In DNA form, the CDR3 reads TGTGCCAGCAGTTACTCTGGCCAGTCCTACGAGCAGTACTTC. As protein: CASSYSGQSYEQYF.

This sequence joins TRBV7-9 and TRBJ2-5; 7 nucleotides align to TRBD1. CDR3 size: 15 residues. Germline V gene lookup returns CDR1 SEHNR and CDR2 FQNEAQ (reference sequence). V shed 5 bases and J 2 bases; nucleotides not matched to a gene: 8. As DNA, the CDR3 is TGTGCCAGCAGCCGAGGGGACAGTTCTCAAGAGACCCAGTACTTC. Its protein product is CASSRGDSSQETQYF.

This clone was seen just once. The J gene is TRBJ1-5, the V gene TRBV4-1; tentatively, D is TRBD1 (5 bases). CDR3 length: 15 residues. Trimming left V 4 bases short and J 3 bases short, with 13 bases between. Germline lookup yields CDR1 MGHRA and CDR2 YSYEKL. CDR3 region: CASSLSWGHNQPQHF. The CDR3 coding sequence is TGCGCCAGCAGCCTTAGCTGGGGCCACAATCAGCCCCAGCATTTT.

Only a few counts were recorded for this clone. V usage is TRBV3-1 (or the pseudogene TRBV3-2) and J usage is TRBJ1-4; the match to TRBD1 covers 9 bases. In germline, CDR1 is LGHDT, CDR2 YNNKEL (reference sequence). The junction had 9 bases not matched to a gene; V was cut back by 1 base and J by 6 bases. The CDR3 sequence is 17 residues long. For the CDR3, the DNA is TGTGCCAGCAGCCAAGGGCCGGGACAGGGTCCAGATGAAAAACTGTTTTTT. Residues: CASSQGPGQGPDEKLFF.